The 26 T cell receptor beta chains presented below share a single source sample, sequenced in a study of breast tumors, draining lymph nodes, adjacent tissues. TCRdb called the multiplex PCR reads again in MiXCR, with one record for every CDR3 protein. The repertoire holds some 130,000 distinct CDR3 sequences, with just under 20% as singletons. The lymph nodes were axillary draining lymph nodes from breast cancer patients. Material for sequencing was axillary lymph node tissue. The receptors come from a female donor with breast cancer. Some clones in this sample may be carry-over from other donors' samples.

This clonotype appeared many times. V and J are TRBV27 and TRBJ2-5, with 9 bases aligning to TRBD1. The germline gives CDR1 MNHEY, CDR2 SMNVEV (reference sequence). The CDR3 loop spans 15 amino acids. The V segment lost 6 bases and the J segment 5 bases; nucleotides outside the gene matches: 10. The chain's CDR3 is CASSWGGTGSETQYF. CDR3 nucleotide sequence: TGTGCCAGCAGCTGGGGAGGGACAGGGTCTGAGACCCAGTACTTC.

This clonotype showed up many times. V gene TRBV6-5 combines with J gene TRBJ1-5, with 7 bases fitting TRBD1. CDR1 is MNHEY, CDR2 SVGAGI, per germline. CDR3 length: 14 residues. The ends lost 6 bases at V and 2 bases at J; junction bases unmatched: 4. The DNA for the CDR3 is TGTGCCAGCAGCACCGGACAGGGCAATCAGCCCCAGCATTTT. Encoded protein: CASSTGQGNQPQHF.

As concerns this clonotype: A much larger clone is a single base away; this may be a read error. The rearrangement uses TRBV5-8 and TRBJ2-1; 10 nucleotides agree with TRBD2. Germline CDR1 SGHTS, CDR2 YDEGEE. The CDR3 consists of 16 residues. CDR3 bases: TGTGCCAGCAGCTTGGCTACTAGCGGGAACTTCTTTGAGCGGTTCTTC. Translated: CASSLATSGNFFERFF. Drawing the rest from reference TRBV5-8 and TRBJ2-1, the complete variable domain is EAGVTQSPTHLIKTRGQQATLRCSPISGHTSVYWYQQALGLGLQFLLWYDEGEERNRGNFPPRFSGRQFPNYSSELNVNALELEDSALYLCASSLATSGNFFERFFGPGTRLTVL.

Regarding this clonotype: This may arise from a read error, as a much more abundant clone is one base away. This sequence joins TRBV5-6 and TRBJ2-1, with TRBD2 as a possible D gene (6 bases). Germline CDR1 reads SGHDT; CDR2 reads YYEEEE. This CDR3 contains 17 residues. The CDR3: CANSLWGDPTLYNEQFF. The CDR3 nucleotides are TGTGCCAACAGCTTGTGGGGGGACCCCACCCTCTACAATGAGCAGTTCTTC.

This clonotype was counted many times. This rearrangement joins TRBV3-1 to TRBJ1-5, with a tentative D call TRBD1 (6 bases). V dropped 3 bases and J dropped 6 bases, with 15 bases sitting between them. Germline CDR1 LGHDT, CDR2 YNNKEL (reference sequence). The CDR3 runs to 15 residues. CDR3: CASSQTTGIGQPQHF. The CDR3 region has the DNA TGTGCCAGCAGCCAGACTACAGGGATCGGTCAGCCCCAGCATTTT. Full variable domain (outside the CDR3, taken from reference TRBV3-1 and TRBJ1-5): DTAVSQTPKYLVTQMGNDKSIKCEQNLGHDTMYWYKQDSKKFLKIMFSYNNKELIINETVPNRFSPKSPDKAHLNLHINSLELGDSAVYFCASSQTTGIGQPQHFGDGTRLSIL.

This clonotype was observed at least ten times. The chain is built from TRBV20-1 and TRBJ1-2; 9 nucleotides match TRBD1. Germline lookup yields CDR1 DFQATT and CDR2 SNEGSKA (reference sequence). With V trimmed by 5 bases and J by 5 bases, 6 bases remained unmatched. The CDR3 is 13 amino acids. The CDR3 bases are TGCAGTGCTTGGGACAGGGTTGGTTATGGCTACACCTTC. Encoded protein: CSAWDRVGYGYTF.

This clonotype was seen repeatedly, ten times or more. The V gene is TRBV20-1, the J gene TRBJ2-5, with 7 bases fitting TRBD2. The germline gives CDR1 DFQATT, CDR2 SNEGSKA (reference sequence). This CDR3 is built from 15 residues. V lost 2 bases and J lost 2; bases outside the gene matches: 8. CDR3 loop: CSARPGLGAQETQYF. Here the CDR3 DNA reads TGCAGTGCTAGACCCGGACTAGGGGCACAAGAGACCCAGTACTTC.

This clonotype was counted many times. The chain uses TRBV2 and TRBJ2-5; D assignment may be TRBD1 or TRBD2 (6 bases each). The CDR3 has 15 residues. CDR1 and CDR2 from the germline V gene are SNHLY and FYNNEI. Trimming left V 4 bases short and J 1 base short, with 13 bases between. CDR3 nucleotide sequence: TGTGCCAGCAGTGGGGGTGGGGGGCCCCAAGAGACCCAGTACTTC. It specifies CASSGGGGPQETQYF.

This clonotype was observed many times. This sequence joins TRBV7-6 and TRBJ1-6; D uncertain. The CDR3 is 14 residues long. Trimming shortened V by 3 bases and J by 4 bases, and 7 bases separated the two germline ends. CDR1 and CDR2 (germline): SGHVS, FNYEAQ. The CDR3 reads CASSLERYNSPLHF. In nucleotides, the CDR3 is TGTGCCAGCAGCTTGGAGCGATATAATTCACCCCTCCACTTT. The full variable domain, its missing parts supplied by reference TRBV7-6 and TRBJ1-6, is GAGVSQSPRYKVTKRGQDVALRCDPISGHVSLYWYRQALGQGPEFLTYFNYEAQQDKSGLPNDRFSAERPEGSISTLTIQRTEQRDSAMYRCASSLERYNSPLHFGNGTRLTVT.

A word on this clonotype: This could be a read error, since a much larger clone is one nucleotide away. The V call is TRBV2, the J call TRBJ2-7; perhaps TRBD1 as D (5 bases). Per germline, CDR1 SNHLY and CDR2 FYNNEI. The V end was cut by 2 bases, the J end by 2 bases, with 19 bases between. This CDR3 is 17 amino acids long. CDR3 residues: CASSETGRNRMAYEQYF. The DNA of the CDR3 is TGTGCCAGCAGTGAAACAGGACGGAACAGGATGGCCTACGAGCAGTACTTC.

This clonotype has a single count. This sequence may be a read error, since a much larger clone differs from it by one base. The chain links TRBV24-1 to TRBJ2-1, with a tentative D call TRBD2 (6 bases). CDR1 KGHDR and CDR2 SFDVKD come from the germline V gene. This CDR3 has 16 residues. V was shortened by 0 bases and J by 8 bases, with 16 bases between the two germline ends. The CDR3 sequence is CATSDLHGTPGHEQFF. The DNA of the CDR3 is TGTGCCACCAGTGATTTGCATGGGACTCCCGGCCATGAGCAGTTCTTC.

With regard to this clonotype: A read error may explain this, as a much larger clone is one base away. The chain couples TRBV3-1 to TRBJ2-7; possible D gene TRBD1, 6 bases. Per germline, CDR1 LGHDT and CDR2 YNNKEL (reference sequence). The CDR3 contains 15 residues. Trimming pared 5 bases from V and 4 bases from J, leaving 18 bases between. The CDR3, as DNA: TGTGCCAGCAGCAGGGGGAGACTTGGATTATACGAGCAGTACTTC. Translated: CASSRGRLGLYEQYF.

This clonotype was picked up many times. This chain connects TRBV7-9 to TRBJ2-3, with D uncertain. Germline CDR1 SEHNR, CDR2 FQNEAQ (reference sequence). The CDR3 runs to 15 residues. V gave up 3 bases and J gave up 2 bases, with 12 bases separating them. The DNA for the CDR3 is TGTGCCAGCAGCTTTTCTGGCCTAATCACAGATACGCAGTATTTT. It encodes CASSFSGLITDTQYF.

A remark on this clonotype: This could be a read error, since a much larger clone is one nucleotide away. The chain has TRBV27 and TRBJ1-4; tentatively, D is TRBD1 (5 bases). Trimming took off 3 bases at V and 8 bases at J, with 22 bases between the two ends. Germline V gene data show CDR1 as MNHEY and CDR2 as SMNVEV (reference sequence). The CDR3 loop spans 17 amino acids. The CDR3 sequence is CASSFAPTRRGGEKLFF. In DNA, the CDR3 is TGTGCCAGCAGTTTCGCTCCCACTCGACGGGGGGGAGAAAAACTGTTTTTT.

The chain uses TRBV28 and TRBJ2-1, with D possibly called TRBD1 or TRBD2 (6 bases each). The length of the CDR3 is 15 residues. The germline V and J ends were trimmed by 7 bases and 6 bases, with 19 bases remaining between them. CDR1 and CDR2 (germline): MDHEN, SYDVKM. As DNA, the CDR3 is TGTGCCAGCACCGTGGGGGGCGTAGTACGCAATGAGCAGTTCTTC. Translating gives CASTVGGVVRNEQFF.

This clonotype occurred once. Since a much larger clone is just one base distant, this may be a read error. Here the CDR3 reads CASSFDRDQETQYF. The CDR3 bases are TGCGCCAGCAGCTTCGACAGAGACCAAGAGACCCAGTACTTC. The chain recombines TRBV5-1 with TRBJ2-5; possible D gene TRBD1, 5 bases. The V end was cut by 2 bases, the J end by 0 bases, with 8 bases between. There are 14 residues in the CDR3. From germline, CDR1 is SGHRS and CDR2 YFSETQ.

There are many counts of this clonotype. This chain joins TRBV4-2 and TRBJ2-3; D unresolved. There are 13 residues in the CDR3. Trimming took 4 bases from V and 0 from J, leaving 5 bases between them. In germline, CDR1 is LGHNA, CDR2 YNFKEQ. The CDR3: CASSPASTDTQYF. The CDR3 DNA follows: TGTGCCAGCAGCCCGGCTAGCACAGATACGCAGTATTTT.

Turning to this clonotype: This could be a read error, since a much larger clone is one nucleotide away. The CDR3 DNA reads TGTGCCACCAGCCAAGATCAACAGCCCAATGAAAAACTGTTTTTT. Amino acids: CATSQDQQPNEKLFF. This sequence joins TRBV4-2 and TRBJ1-4; no firm D call. From germline, CDR1 is LGHNA and CDR2 YNFKEQ. The CDR3 spans 15 residues.

The sample holds a few counts of this clonotype. The J gene is TRBJ2-5, the V gene TRBV28; 7 bases agree with TRBD1. CDR1 MDHEN and CDR2 SYDVKM come from the germline V gene. V gave up 5 bases and J gave up 5 bases; unmatched junction bases: 11. CDR3 length: 15 amino acids. The CDR3 protein is CASSLYTGDGETQYF. The CDR3, as DNA: TGTGCCAGCAGTCTATATACAGGGGACGGTGAGACCCAGTACTTC.

This clonotype came up many times. This rearrangement joins TRBV9 to TRBJ1-3, with 7 positions matching TRBD1. The CDR3 has 16 residues. The germline V gene encodes CDR1 SGDLS and CDR2 YYNGEE. The V and J ends lost 4 bases and 0 bases, in that order; junction bases with no gene match: 7. Here the CDR3 DNA reads TGTGCCAGCAGCATACGACAGGGACTCTCTGGAAACACCATATATTTT. Encoded protein: CASSIRQGLSGNTIYF.

The sample holds many counts of this clonotype. V is TRBV4-1 and J is TRBJ2-2, with D hard to call. CDR1 and CDR2 from the germline V gene are MGHRA and YSYEKL. Trimming removed 4 bases at V and 2 bases at J, with 5 bases between. CDR3 length: 13 amino acids. CDR3 nucleotide sequence: TGCGCCAGCAGCCCCTATAACACCGGGGAGCTGTTTTTT. Translated: CASSPYNTGELFF.

The rearrangement joins TRBV6-2 or TRBV6-3 to TRBJ2-3; D might be TRBD1 (7 bases). The V end was cut by 3 bases, the J end by 3 bases, with 16 bases between. The CDR3 consists of 16 residues. CDR1 MNHEY and CDR2 SVGEGT come from the germline V gene. CDR3 in amino acids: CASSYLAGGLTDTQYF. The CDR3 bases are TGTGCCAGCAGTTATCTAGCAGGGGGGCTTACAGATACGCAGTATTTT.

This clonotype was found many times. The chain links TRBV10-3 to TRBJ1-5; D is perhaps TRBD1 (5 bases). The germline CDR1 and CDR2 sequences are ENHRY and SYGVKD. The CDR3 spans 16 residues. Between the trimmed V and J ends, which lost 5 bases and 1 base, there was a span of 15 bases. CDR3 protein: CAISRGTGGSNQPQHF. CDR3 nucleotides: TGTGCCATCAGTAGGGGCACGGGGGGAAGCAATCAGCCCCAGCATTTT.

This clonotype was recorded at least ten times. The chain links TRBV2 to TRBJ1-6, with D maybe TRBD1 (6 bases). Trimming cost V 4 bases and J 7 bases, with 11 bases left between them. The CDR3 consists of 14 residues. Germline CDR1 and CDR2: SNHLY and FYNNEI. The chain's CDR3 is CASSGGQLNSPLHF. Here the CDR3 DNA reads TGTGCCAGCAGTGGCGGACAGTTGAATTCACCCCTCCACTTT.

This clonotype was seen at least ten times. The chain has TRBV7-8 and TRBJ2-7; D ambiguous. The CDR3 sequence is 14 residues long. Deletions cut 1 base from V and 1 base from J, with 8 bases between. CDR1 is SGHVS, CDR2 FQNEAQ, per germline. The CDR3 is CASSLDYRSYEQYF. CDR3 nucleotide sequence: TGTGCCAGCAGCTTAGACTACCGTTCCTACGAGCAGTACTTC.

A word on this clonotype: A read error may be the cause here, since a much bigger clone is one base away. This chain uses TRBV18 with TRBJ1-4, with 8 bases matching TRBD1. The V gene's germline CDR1 is KGHSH and CDR2 LQKENI. The CDR3 has 14 residues. The CDR3 region is CAGSPGTGDEKLFF. The CDR3 region has the DNA TGTGCCGGCTCACCGGGGACAGGAGACGAAAAACTGTTTTTT.